Presented here are 3 T cell receptor beta chains from one specimen sequenced in a study of Graves' ophthalmopathy and Graves' hyperthyroidism. TCR beta CDR3 regions were amplified from RNA transcripts. Amplification began with first-round RT-PCR using HTBI primers, then second-round multiplex PCR was performed. TCRdb independently ran MiXCR on the multiplex PCR reads; one entry per CDR3 protein. The sample shows 170,000 or so distinct CDR3 sequences, 30% to 45% of them seen only once. Sequencing was carried out using peripheral blood. These receptors all stem from a woman aged 40 to 50 with Graves' ophthalmopathy.

This clonotype was counted many times. The chain joins TRBV12-3 or TRBV12-4 to TRBJ2-5, with D possibly called TRBD1 or TRBD2 (6 bases each). This CDR3 has 13 amino acids. V shed 4 bases and J shed 8 bases, with 14 bases lying between them. The CDR3 protein is CASSYRDGGTQYF. CDR3 sequence (DNA): TGTGCCAGCAGTTACAGGGACGGGGGAACCCAGTACTTC.

This clonotype was seen ten or more times. This chain links TRBV7-2 with TRBJ1-2; D ambiguous. V was clipped by 1 base and J by 10 bases, with 7 bases between them. The CDR3 extends over 11 amino acids. Germline CDR1 SGHTA, CDR2 FQGNSA. This CDR3 is CASSLGFDYTF. CDR3 DNA sequence: TGTGCCAGCAGCTTAGGATTTGACTACACCTTC.

The V call is TRBV11-1, the J call TRBJ2-5; TRBD2 might be the D (5 bases). Germline V CDR1 and CDR2: SGHAT, FQDESV (reference sequence). Trimming pared 3 bases from V and 5 bases from J, leaving 16 bases between. The CDR3 totals 15 residues. CDR3 amino acids: CASSFDGKAGETQYF. The CDR3 DNA reads TGTGCCAGCAGCTTTGACGGGAAGGCTGGGGAGACCCAGTACTTC.